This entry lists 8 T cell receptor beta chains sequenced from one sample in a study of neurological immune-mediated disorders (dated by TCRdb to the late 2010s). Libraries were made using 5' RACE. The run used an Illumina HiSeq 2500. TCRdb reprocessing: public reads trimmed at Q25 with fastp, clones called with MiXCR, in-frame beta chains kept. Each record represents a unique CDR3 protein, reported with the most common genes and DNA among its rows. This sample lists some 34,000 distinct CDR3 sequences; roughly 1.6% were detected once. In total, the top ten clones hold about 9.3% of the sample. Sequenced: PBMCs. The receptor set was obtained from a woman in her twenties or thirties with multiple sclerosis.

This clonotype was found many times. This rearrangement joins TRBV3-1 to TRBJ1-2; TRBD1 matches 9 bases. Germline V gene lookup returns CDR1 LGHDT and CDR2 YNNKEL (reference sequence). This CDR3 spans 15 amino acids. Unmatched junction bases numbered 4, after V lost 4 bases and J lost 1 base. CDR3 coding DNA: TGTGCCAGCAGCCGGGGACAGGGCTATAACTATGGCTACACCTTC. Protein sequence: CASSRGQGYNYGYTF.

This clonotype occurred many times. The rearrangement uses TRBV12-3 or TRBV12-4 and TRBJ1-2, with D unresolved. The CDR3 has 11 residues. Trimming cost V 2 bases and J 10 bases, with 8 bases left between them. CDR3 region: CASSLNRDYTF. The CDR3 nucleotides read TGTGCCAGCAGTTTAAACCGGGACTACACCTTC.

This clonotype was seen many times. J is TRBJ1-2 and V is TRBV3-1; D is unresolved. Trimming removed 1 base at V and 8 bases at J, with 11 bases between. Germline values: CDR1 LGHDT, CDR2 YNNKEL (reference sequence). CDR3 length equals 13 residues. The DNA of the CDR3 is TGTGCCAGCAGCCAAGGGGGAGGTGGAGGCTACACCTTC. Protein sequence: CASSQGGGGGYTF.

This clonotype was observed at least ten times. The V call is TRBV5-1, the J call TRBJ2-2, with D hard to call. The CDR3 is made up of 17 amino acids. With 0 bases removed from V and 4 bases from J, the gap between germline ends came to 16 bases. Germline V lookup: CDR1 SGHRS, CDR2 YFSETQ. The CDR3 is CASSLDAQPGSTGELFF. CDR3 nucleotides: TGCGCCAGCAGCTTGGACGCCCAGCCTGGATCCACCGGGGAGCTGTTTTTT.

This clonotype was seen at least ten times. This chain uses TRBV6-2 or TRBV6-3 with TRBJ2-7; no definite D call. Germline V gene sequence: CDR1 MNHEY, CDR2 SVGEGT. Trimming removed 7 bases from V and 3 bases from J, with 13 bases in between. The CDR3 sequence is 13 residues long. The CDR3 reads CASKPASGYEQYF. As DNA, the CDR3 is TGTGCCAGCAAGCCAGCATCGGGCTACGAGCAGTACTTC.

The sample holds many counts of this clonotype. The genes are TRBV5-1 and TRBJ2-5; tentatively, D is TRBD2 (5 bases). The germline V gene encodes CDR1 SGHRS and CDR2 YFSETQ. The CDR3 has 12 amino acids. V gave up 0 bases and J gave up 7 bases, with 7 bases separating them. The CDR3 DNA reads TGCGCCAGCAGCTTGGAACGGGGGACCCAGTACTTC. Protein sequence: CASSLERGTQYF.

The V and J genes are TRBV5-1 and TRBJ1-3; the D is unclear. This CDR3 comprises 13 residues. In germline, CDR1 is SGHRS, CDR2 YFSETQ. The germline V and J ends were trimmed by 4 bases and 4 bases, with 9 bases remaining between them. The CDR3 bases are TGCGCCAGCAGCCCGGCCGGGGGAAACACCATATATTTT. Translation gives CASSPAGGNTIYF.

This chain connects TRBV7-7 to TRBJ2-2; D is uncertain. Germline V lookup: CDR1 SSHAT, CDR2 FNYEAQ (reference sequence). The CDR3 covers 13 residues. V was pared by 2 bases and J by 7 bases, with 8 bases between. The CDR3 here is CASSLIGGGELFF. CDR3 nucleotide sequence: TGTGCCAGCAGCTTAATCGGCGGCGGGGAGCTGTTTTTT.